This T cell receptor (beta chain) comes out of a study of shared clonotypes between healthy human individuals. As for the study in general: The study used three CD4 naive, three CD4 memory, two CD8 naive and one CD8 memory plate per donor.

Germline CDR1 is MNHEY and CDR2 is SMNVEV (reference sequence). The V gene lost 4 bases and the J gene lost 7 bases, with 8 bases spanning the gap. The CDR3 has 12 residues. Clones were sequenced by immunoSEQ multiplex PCR, and TCRdb holds only the in-frame ones, with some missing. The sample holds over 800,000 clones, approximately 92% seen once. The naive CD8 fraction comprised CD45RO-negative cells positively selected for CCR7 and excluded terminally differentiated effector memory CD45RA+ cells. Sequencing was done on a sample of naive CD8+ T cells sorted from blood. The TCR originated in a man younger than 40 in good health. The V gene is TRBV27, the J gene TRBJ2-1, with a weak D call TRBD1 (5 bases). The CDR3 region has the DNA TGTGCCAGCAGTTCCCAGGGAAATGAGCAGTTCTTC. Its translation is CASSSQGNEQFF.